These 26 T cell receptor beta chains originate from one sample sequenced in a study of Ad26.COV2.S vaccination and SARS-CoV-2 variants. Produced via immunoSEQ multiplex PCR; TCRdb's table is partial and in-frame only. The table has roughly 390,000 clones, about nine tenths seen once. Treatment meaning: about 20 received Ad26.COV2.S at low or high dose, single or two shots; about 5 received placebo; per-sample allocation not given. Collection of the samples took place on day 63 after the first injection of vaccine or placebo. The input for sequencing was peripheral blood, taken in a trial of Ad26.COV2.S vaccine versus placebo. The receptor set was obtained from a person between 18 and 59 years old who received the Ad26.COV2.S COVID-19 vaccine or a placebo.

The rearrangement uses TRBV7-6 and TRBJ1-6, with D possibly being TRBD1 (5 bases). This CDR3 comprises 15 residues. Germline CDR1 reads SGHVS; CDR2 reads FNYEAQ. V gave up 3 bases and J gave up 6 bases, with 12 bases separating them. CDR3 nucleotides: TGTGCCAGCAGCTTGAGATGGGGGGGTAATTCACCCCTCCACTTT. Translating gives CASSLRWGGNSPLHF.

This clone came up once. V and J are TRBV4-3 and TRBJ2-1; D tentatively reads TRBD1 or TRBD2 (6 bases each). The length of the CDR3 is 17 residues. The germline gives CDR1 LGHNA, CDR2 YSLEER. V lost 0 bases and J 3 bases, leaving 15 bases between the germline ends. DNA of the CDR3: TGCGCCAGCAGCCAAGATCGAGGGGGGTCACTCTACAATGAGCAGTTCTTC. Translating it yields CASSQDRGGSLYNEQFF.

This chain uses TRBV30 with TRBJ2-5; 8 positions match TRBD2. CDR3 length: 16 amino acids. The junction had 9 bases not matched to a gene; V was cut back by 2 bases and J by 1 base. The V gene's germline CDR1 is GTSNPN and CDR2 SVGIG (reference sequence). The CDR3 is CAWSSAGTRFQETQYF. As DNA, the CDR3 is TGTGCCTGGAGTTCCGCGGGGACTAGATTCCAAGAGACCCAGTACTTC.

Remarks on this clone: Distinct nucleotide sequences in the sample also encode this CDR3. The chain has TRBV5-1 and TRBJ2-2, with D maybe TRBD2 (7 bases). Deletions cut 0 bases from V and 5 bases from J, with 11 bases between. CDR3 length equals 15 residues. Germline V gene sequence: CDR1 SGHRS, CDR2 YFSETQ. In DNA form, the CDR3 reads TGCGCCAGCAGCTTGGAAGGGAGGGGGACCGGGGAGCTGTTTTTT. It codes for CASSLEGRGTGELFF.

V is TRBV6-5 and J is TRBJ1-6; D is unresolved. The germline V and J ends were trimmed by 6 bases and 7 bases, with 7 bases remaining between them. From germline, CDR1 is MNHEY and CDR2 SVGAGI. The CDR3 is 12 residues long. Written as DNA, the CDR3 is TGTGCCAGCAGGCGAGGGAATTCACCCCTCCACTTT. Translating it yields CASRRGNSPLHF.

The count of this clone is one. The chain couples TRBV5-1 to TRBJ2-1, with 10 bases identical to TRBD1. There are 16 residues in the CDR3. Unmatched junction bases numbered 6, after V lost 2 bases and J lost 4 bases. Germline V gene data show CDR1 as SGHRS and CDR2 as YFSETQ. CDR3 sequence (DNA): TGCGCCAGCAGCTTTCTTGGGACAGGGGTATACAATGAGCAGTTCTTC. This translates into CASSFLGTGVYNEQFF.

V is TRBV20-1 and J is TRBJ1-5; 10 nucleotides agree with TRBD1. Germline assignment: CDR1 DFQATT and CDR2 SNEGSKA (reference sequence). This CDR3 is 14 amino acids long. With 3 bases clipped from V and 5 bases from J, the junction kept 4 bases outside the gene matches. CDR3 in amino acids: CSASGGQGYQPQHF. The CDR3 nucleotides read TGCAGTGCTAGTGGGGGACAGGGGTATCAGCCCCAGCATTTT.

The J gene is TRBJ2-1, the V gene TRBV28; unclear D gene. Trimming cost V 6 bases and J 3 bases, with 9 bases left between them. Germline V lookup: CDR1 MDHEN, CDR2 SYDVKM. This CDR3 has 13 amino acids. The CDR3 nucleotides read TGTGCCAGCAGGGAACAAGGCTACAATGAGCAGTTCTTC. Its translation is CASREQGYNEQFF.

The chain employs TRBV25-1 and TRBJ1-5; 7 positions match TRBD1. Germline CDR1 reads MGHDK; CDR2 reads SYGVNS. Trimming at V came to 2 bases and at J to 7 bases, leaving 5 bases not matched to a gene. The CDR3 loop spans 14 amino acids. The CDR3 here is CASSELQGDQPQHF. The CDR3 DNA reads as TGTGCCAGCAGTGAACTTCAGGGGGACCAGCCCCAGCATTTT.

V and J are TRBV6-1 and TRBJ1-4, with a tentative D call TRBD1 (5 bases). The CDR3 extends over 15 amino acids. V was clipped by 0 bases and J by 4 bases, with 9 bases between them. Germline-derived CDR1 and CDR2 are MNHNS and SASEGT. CDR3 in amino acids: CASSEAGTDNEKLFF. The CDR3 DNA sequence: TGTGCCAGCAGTGAAGCTGGGACGGATAATGAAAAACTGTTTTTT.

V is TRBV7-2 and J is TRBJ1-2; 11 bases map to TRBD1. V gave up 1 base and J gave up 8 bases; unmatched junction bases: 6. CDR1 is SGHTA and CDR2 is FQGNSA in the germline V gene. This CDR3 is 15 amino acids long. CDR3 in amino acids: CASSLGGQGVRGYTF. CDR3 sequence (DNA): TGTGCCAGCAGCTTAGGGGGACAGGGGGTACGGGGCTACACCTTC. The complete variable domain, with remaining parts taken from reference TRBV7-2 and TRBJ1-2, reads GAGVSQSPSNKVTEKGKDVELRCDPISGHTALYWYRQSLGQGLEFLIYFQGNSAPDKSGLPSDRFSAERTGGSVSTLTIQRTQQEDSAVYLCASSLGGQGVRGYTFGSGTRLTVV.

The chain joins TRBV7-6 to TRBJ2-2, with a tentative D call TRBD2 (5 bases). V gave up 6 bases and J gave up 1 base, with 12 bases separating them. The germline V gene has CDR1 SGHVS and CDR2 FNYEAQ. The CDR3 has 15 amino acids. Written as DNA, the CDR3 is TGTGCCAGCAGTCCAATCCGGGGGAACACCGGGGAGCTGTTTTTT. This encodes CASSPIRGNTGELFF.

The chain is built from TRBV5-4 and TRBJ1-1; D may be TRBD1 (6 bases). V was clipped by 1 base and J by 5 bases, with 18 bases between them. This CDR3 has 16 residues. Germline CDR1 and CDR2: SGHNT and YYREEE (reference sequence). CDR3 residues: CASSLPNRVGWTEAFF. CDR3 bases: TGTGCCAGCAGCTTGCCGAACAGGGTTGGATGGACTGAAGCTTTCTTT. The full variable domain, its missing parts supplied by reference TRBV5-4 and TRBJ1-1, is ETGVTQSPTHLIKTRGQQVTLRCSSQSGHNTVSWYQQALGQGPQFIFQYYREEENGRGNFPPRFSGLQFPNYSSELNVNALELDDSALYLCASSLPNRVGWTEAFFGQGTRLTVV.

The V call is TRBV11-2, the J call TRBJ1-4; D gene uncertain. The germline CDR1 and CDR2 sequences are SGHAT and FQNNGV. V was clipped by 2 bases and J by 6 bases, with 10 bases between them. This CDR3 has 14 residues. CDR3: CASSLPPFDEKLFF. The CDR3, as DNA: TGTGCCAGCAGCTTACCCCCTTTTGATGAAAAACTGTTTTTT. Drawing the rest from reference TRBV11-2 and TRBJ1-4, the complete variable domain is EAGVAQSPRYKIIEKRQSVAFWCNPISGHATLYWYQQILGQGPKLLIQFQNNGVVDDSQLPKDRFSAERLKGVDSTLKIQPAKLEDSAVYLCASSLPPFDEKLFFGSGTQLSVL.

The table lists this clone with a few counts. The chain couples TRBV10-2 to TRBJ1-6, with D tentatively TRBD1 (6 bases). CDR3 length equals 14 residues. The V end lost 5 bases, the J end lost 13 bases, and 18 bases lay between the germline ends. Germline V gene lookup returns CDR1 WSHSY and CDR2 SAAADI. The CDR3 nucleotides read TGCGCCAGCAGTTCCAGGGGCTTGGGGTCGCCCCTCCACTTT. This translates into CASSSRGLGSPLHF.

The chain recombines TRBV5-4 with TRBJ2-7, with TRBD1 as a possible D gene (6 bases). Germline CDR1 and CDR2: SGHNT and YYREEE (reference sequence). With 2 bases removed from V and 0 bases from J, the gap between germline ends came to 9 bases. The CDR3 length is 14 residues. The CDR3 is CASSFGQSSYEQYF. The CDR3 DNA is TGTGCCAGCAGCTTTGGACAGTCCTCCTACGAGCAGTACTTC.

The chain carries TRBV5-1 and TRBJ1-2; D is possibly TRBD1 (5 bases). Trimming took off 0 bases at V and 1 base at J, with 16 bases between the two ends. Germline assignment: CDR1 SGHRS and CDR2 YFSETQ. The CDR3 has 17 amino acids. CDR3 sequence (DNA): TGCGCCAGCAGCTTGGTCCCGGGAGGGACCCTTAACTATGGCTACACCTTC. It is translated as CASSLVPGGTLNYGYTF.

The rearrangement links TRBV6-1 to TRBJ1-5; D is unresolved. CDR1 and CDR2 (germline): MNHNS, SASEGT. This CDR3 comprises 14 residues. Trimming pared 1 base from V and 6 bases from J, leaving 10 bases between. The CDR3 DNA reads as TGTGCCAGCAGTGAAGTTGCTTTAAGTCAGCCCCAGCATTTT. Translation gives CASSEVALSQPQHF.

The rearrangement joins TRBV27 to TRBJ2-3, with D unclear. The CDR3 extends over 15 amino acids. V shed 6 bases and J shed 6 bases, with 19 bases lying between them. Germline V gives CDR1 MNHEY, CDR2 SMNVEV (reference sequence). For the CDR3, the DNA is TGTGCCAGCAGCATTTCAAGTGGCCCGCGGGATACGCAGTATTTT. Protein: CASSISSGPRDTQYF.

This chain joins TRBV19 and TRBJ1-1, with unresolved D. Germline V CDR1 and CDR2: LNHDA, SQIVND (reference sequence). V dropped 6 bases and J dropped 1 base, with 12 bases sitting between them. The CDR3 sequence is 14 residues long. The CDR3 DNA follows: TGTGCCAGTAGGCCCCGGTCAGGGAACACTGAAGCTTTCTTT. It is translated as CASRPRSGNTEAFF.

The chain is built from TRBV4-1 and TRBJ1-3; TRBD1 aligns across 7 bases. V was pared by 3 bases and J by 3 bases, with 11 bases of the junction left unmatched. The CDR3 is 17 amino acids. The germline gives CDR1 MGHRA, CDR2 YSYEKL. The CDR3 loop is CASSQGYTSGGGNTIYF. CDR3 bases: TGCGCCAGCAGCCAGGGCTACACCTCAGGGGGTGGAAACACCATATATTTT.

The chain employs TRBV6-2 or TRBV6-3 and TRBJ2-3; tentatively, D is TRBD2 (6 bases). Germline lookup yields CDR1 MNHEY and CDR2 SVGEGT. Trimming removed 5 bases at V and 1 base at J, with 16 bases between. CDR3 length equals 16 residues. The CDR3 here is CASSPTGRGRTDTQYF. As DNA, the CDR3 is TGTGCCAGCAGTCCCACCGGGCGGGGACGCACAGATACGCAGTATTTT.

The chain uses TRBV2 and TRBJ1-3; 9 positions agree with TRBD1. The CDR3 sequence is 16 residues long. V was clipped by 6 bases and J by 0 bases; unmatched bases: 6. In germline, CDR1 is SNHLY, CDR2 FYNNEI. For the CDR3, the DNA is TGTGCCAGCAGGGGGGACAGGGCGCCCTCTGGAAACACCATATATTTT. Translated, it gives CASRGDRAPSGNTIYF.

V is TRBV6-2 or TRBV6-3 and J is TRBJ2-7, with TRBD2 matching over 8 bases. V lost 6 bases to trimming and J lost 2 bases; unmatched junction nucleotides: 9. Germline CDR1 and CDR2: MNHEY and SVGEGT. This CDR3 comprises 15 residues. In DNA form, the CDR3 reads TGTGCCAGCAGCTTCGGGACTAGTAATACCTACGAGCAGTACTTC. It is translated as CASSFGTSNTYEQYF.

The table lists this clone with a count of one. The rearrangement uses TRBV7-8 and TRBJ2-5; weak D call: TRBD2 (6 bases). V was cut by 5 bases and J by 1 base, with 17 bases left in between. Looked up from germline, CDR1 is SGHVS and CDR2 is FQNEAQ. This CDR3 comprises 16 residues. The CDR3 is CASSARGSRPQETQYF. The CDR3 nucleotides are TGTGCCAGCAGCGCTCGGGGGAGTAGGCCCCAAGAGACCCAGTACTTC.

The genes are TRBV15 and TRBJ2-3; 12 bases fit TRBD1. V lost 1 base and J lost 8; bases outside the gene matches: 10. The CDR3 covers 17 residues. Germline CDR1 and CDR2: LNHNV and YYDKDF (reference sequence). Here the CDR3 reads CATSRGPPGQGAGTQYF. The CDR3, as DNA: TGTGCCACCAGCAGAGGACCGCCGGGACAGGGGGCCGGTACGCAGTATTTT.